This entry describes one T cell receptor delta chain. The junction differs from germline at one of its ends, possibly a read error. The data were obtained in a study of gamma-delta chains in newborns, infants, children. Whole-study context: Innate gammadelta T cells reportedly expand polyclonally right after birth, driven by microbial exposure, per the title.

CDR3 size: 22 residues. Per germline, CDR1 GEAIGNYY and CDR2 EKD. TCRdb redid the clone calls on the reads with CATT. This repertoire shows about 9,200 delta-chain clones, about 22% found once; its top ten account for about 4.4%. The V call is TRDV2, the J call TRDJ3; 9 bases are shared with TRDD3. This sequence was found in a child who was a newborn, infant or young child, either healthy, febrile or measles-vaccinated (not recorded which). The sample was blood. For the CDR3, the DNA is TGTGCCTGTGACGCCGTTTTACTGGGGGAGACAAAGGGAACCTGGGAAACCCGACAGATGTTTTTC. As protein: CACDAVLLGETKGTWETRQMFF.